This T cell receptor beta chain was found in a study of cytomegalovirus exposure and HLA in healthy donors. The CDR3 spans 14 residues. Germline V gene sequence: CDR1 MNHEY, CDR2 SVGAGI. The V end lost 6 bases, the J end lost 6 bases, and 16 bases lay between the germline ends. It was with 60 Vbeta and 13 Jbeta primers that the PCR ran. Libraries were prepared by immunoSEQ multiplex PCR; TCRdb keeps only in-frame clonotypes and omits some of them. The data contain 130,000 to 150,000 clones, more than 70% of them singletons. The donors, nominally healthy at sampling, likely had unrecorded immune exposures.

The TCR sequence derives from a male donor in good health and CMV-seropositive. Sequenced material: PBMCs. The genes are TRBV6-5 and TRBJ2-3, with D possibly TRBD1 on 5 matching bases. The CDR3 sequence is CASSIRESMDTQYF. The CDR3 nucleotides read TGTGCCAGCAGCATCAGGGAATCAATGGATACGCAGTATTTT.